This T cell receptor (beta chain) was identified during a study of glioma-infiltrating T cells. Study-level findings and limits: CDR3 overlap between tissue and blood was very small. Gliomas, especially low-grade, showed above-expected tissue-blood divergence; non-neoplastic patients showed below.

Germline V gene sequence: CDR1 MNHNS, CDR2 SASEGT. The length of the CDR3 is 14 residues. V gave up 5 bases and J gave up 9 bases, with 19 bases separating them. This clonotype was counted many times. Its matching antigen is unknown. Using RNA template, CDR3s of TCR alpha and beta were amplified with iRepertoire arm-PCR. For one-step reverse transcription and amplification, about 85-400 ng of tissue mRNA or PBMC total RNA was used. TCRdb reprocessed the multiplex PCR reads with MiXCR, giving one entry per CDR3 protein. The sample lists fewer than 250,000 distinct CDR3 sequences, about 32% occurring once.

The clonotype originates from a human donor with low-grade glioma or glioblastoma, undergoing nonglioma brain surgery, or in good health (not recorded which). The chain links TRBV6-1 to TRBJ1-1, with a weak D call TRBD1 (5 bases). Sequenced input: glioma tissue, nonneoplastic brain tissue, or PBMCs (not recorded which). The CDR3 spells CASSSQDTLAKAFF. The CDR3 DNA is TGTGCCAGCAGTTCTCAGGACACCCTAGCTAAAGCTTTCTTT.